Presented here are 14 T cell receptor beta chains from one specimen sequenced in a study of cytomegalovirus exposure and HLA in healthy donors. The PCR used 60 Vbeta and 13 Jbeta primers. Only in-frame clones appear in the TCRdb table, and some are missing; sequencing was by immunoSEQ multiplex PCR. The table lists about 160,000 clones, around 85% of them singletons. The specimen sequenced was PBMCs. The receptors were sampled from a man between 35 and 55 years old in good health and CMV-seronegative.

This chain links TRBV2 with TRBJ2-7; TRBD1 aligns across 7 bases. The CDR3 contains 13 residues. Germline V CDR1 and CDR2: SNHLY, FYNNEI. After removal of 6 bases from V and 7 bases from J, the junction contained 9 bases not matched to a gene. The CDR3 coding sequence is TGTGCCAGCAGCGGACAGGCGTTTTTGGAGCAGTACTTC. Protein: CASSGQAFLEQYF. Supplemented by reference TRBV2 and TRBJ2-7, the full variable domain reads EPEVTQTPSHQVTQMGQEVILRCVPISNHLYFYWYRQILGQKVEFLVSFYNNEISEKSEIFDDQFSVERPDGSNFTLKIRSTKLEDSAMYFCASSGQAFLEQYFGPGTRLTVT.

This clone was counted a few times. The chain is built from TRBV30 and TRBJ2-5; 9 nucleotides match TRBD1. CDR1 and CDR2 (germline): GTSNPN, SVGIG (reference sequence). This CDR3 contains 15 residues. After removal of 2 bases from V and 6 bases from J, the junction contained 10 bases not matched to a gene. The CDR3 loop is CAWSSKGQGGQTQYF. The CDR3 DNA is TGTGCCTGGAGTAGTAAGGGACAGGGTGGTCAGACCCAGTACTTC.

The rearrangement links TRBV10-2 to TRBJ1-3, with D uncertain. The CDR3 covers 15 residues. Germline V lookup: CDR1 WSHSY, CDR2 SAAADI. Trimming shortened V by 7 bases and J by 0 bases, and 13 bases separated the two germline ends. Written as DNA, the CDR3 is TGCGCCAGCATTGCCGACGGGAACTCTGGAAACACCATATATTTT. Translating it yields CASIADGNSGNTIYF.

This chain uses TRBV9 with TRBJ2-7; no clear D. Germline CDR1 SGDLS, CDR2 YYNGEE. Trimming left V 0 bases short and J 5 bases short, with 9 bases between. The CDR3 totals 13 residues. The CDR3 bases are TGTGCCAGCAGCGTAGAGGAGAGCCACGAGCAGTACTTC. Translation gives CASSVEESHEQYF. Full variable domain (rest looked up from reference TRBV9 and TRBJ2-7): DSGVTQTPKHLITATGQRVTLRCSPRSGDLSVYWYQQSLDQGLQFLIQYYNGEERAKGNILERFSAQQFPDLHSELNLSSLELGDSALYFCASSVEESHEQYFGPGTRLTVT.

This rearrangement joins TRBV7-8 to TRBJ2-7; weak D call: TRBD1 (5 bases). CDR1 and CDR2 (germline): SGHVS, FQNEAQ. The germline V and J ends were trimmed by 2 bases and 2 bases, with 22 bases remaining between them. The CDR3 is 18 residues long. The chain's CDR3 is CASSLLGPRNSFPYEQYF. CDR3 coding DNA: TGTGCCAGCAGCTTATTGGGGCCCCGAAATTCCTTCCCCTACGAGCAGTACTTC.

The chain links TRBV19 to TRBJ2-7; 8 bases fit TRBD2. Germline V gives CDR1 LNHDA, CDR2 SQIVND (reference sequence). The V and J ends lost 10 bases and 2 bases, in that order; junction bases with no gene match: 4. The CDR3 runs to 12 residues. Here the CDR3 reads CATGGSPYEQYF. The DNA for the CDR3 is TGTGCCACGGGAGGGAGTCCCTACGAGCAGTACTTC.

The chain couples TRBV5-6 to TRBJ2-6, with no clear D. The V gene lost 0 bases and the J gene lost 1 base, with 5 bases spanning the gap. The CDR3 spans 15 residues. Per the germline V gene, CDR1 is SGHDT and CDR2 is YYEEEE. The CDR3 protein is CASSLGRSGANVLTF. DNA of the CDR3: TGTGCCAGCAGCTTGGGGAGATCTGGGGCCAACGTCCTGACTTTC.

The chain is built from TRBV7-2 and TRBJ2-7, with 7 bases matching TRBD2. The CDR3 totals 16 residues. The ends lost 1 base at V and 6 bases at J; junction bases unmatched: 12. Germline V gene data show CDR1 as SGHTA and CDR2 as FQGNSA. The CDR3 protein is CASSLEAGRRGSEQYF. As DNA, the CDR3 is TGTGCCAGCAGCTTAGAAGCGGGAAGGCGGGGTTCCGAGCAGTACTTC.

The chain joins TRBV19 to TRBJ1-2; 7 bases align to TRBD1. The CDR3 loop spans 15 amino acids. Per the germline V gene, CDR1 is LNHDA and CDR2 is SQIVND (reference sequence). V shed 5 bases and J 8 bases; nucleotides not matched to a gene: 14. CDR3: CASSPYRGSLSGYTF. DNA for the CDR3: TGTGCCAGTAGTCCATACAGGGGTTCCCTTTCGGGCTACACCTTC.

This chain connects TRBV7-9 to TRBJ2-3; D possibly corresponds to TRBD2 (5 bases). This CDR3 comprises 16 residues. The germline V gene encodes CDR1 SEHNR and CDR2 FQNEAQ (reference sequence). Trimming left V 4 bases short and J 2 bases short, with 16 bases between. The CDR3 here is CASSYQTGLATDTQYF. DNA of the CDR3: TGTGCCAGCAGCTATCAAACCGGGCTAGCCACAGATACGCAGTATTTT. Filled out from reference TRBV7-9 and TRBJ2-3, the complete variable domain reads DTGVSQNPRHKITKRGQNVTFRCDPISEHNRLYWYRQTLGQGPEFLTYFQNEAQLEKSRLLSDRFSAERPKGSFSTLEIQRTEQGDSAMYLCASSYQTGLATDTQYFGPGTRLTVL.

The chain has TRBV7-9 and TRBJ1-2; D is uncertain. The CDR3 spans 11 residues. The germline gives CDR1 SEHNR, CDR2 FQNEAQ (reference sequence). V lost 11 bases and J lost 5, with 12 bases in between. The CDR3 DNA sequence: TGTGCCTTCCAACCGGAGTATGGCTACACCTTC. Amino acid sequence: CAFQPEYGYTF.

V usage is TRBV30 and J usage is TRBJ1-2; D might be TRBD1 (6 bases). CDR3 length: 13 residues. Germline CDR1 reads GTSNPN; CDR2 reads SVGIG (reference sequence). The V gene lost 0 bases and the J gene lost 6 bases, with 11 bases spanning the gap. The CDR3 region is CAWSVLQGNGYTF. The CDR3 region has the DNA TGTGCCTGGAGTGTCCTACAGGGTAATGGCTACACCTTC.

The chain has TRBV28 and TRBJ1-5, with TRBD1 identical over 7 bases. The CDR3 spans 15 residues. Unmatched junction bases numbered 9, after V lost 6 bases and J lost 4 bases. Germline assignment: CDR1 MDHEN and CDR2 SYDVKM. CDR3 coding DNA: TGTGCCAGCAGCACGCCGACAGGGAGGAATCAGCCCCAGCATTTT. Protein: CASSTPTGRNQPQHF.

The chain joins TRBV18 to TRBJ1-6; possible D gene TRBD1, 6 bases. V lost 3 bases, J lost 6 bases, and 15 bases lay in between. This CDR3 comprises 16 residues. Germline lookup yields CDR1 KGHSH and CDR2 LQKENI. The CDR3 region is CASSPYRQESNSPLHF. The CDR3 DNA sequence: TGTGCCAGCTCACCTTATCGACAGGAAAGTAATTCACCCCTCCACTTT. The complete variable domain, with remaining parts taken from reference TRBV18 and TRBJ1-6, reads NAGVMQNPRHLVRRRGQEARLRCSPMKGHSHVYWYRQLPEEGLKFMVYLQKENIIDESGMPKERFSAEFPKEGPSILRIQQVVRGDSAAYFCASSPYRQESNSPLHFGNGTRLTVT.